This is a list of T cell receptor beta chains from one sample in a study of cytomegalovirus exposure and HLA in healthy donors. Here immunoSEQ multiplex PCR was the method, and the copy in TCRdb shows in-frame clones only, minus some. The sample comprises approximately 70,000 clones, approximately 94% of which are singletons, and more than 0.9% rests with the top ten. The specimen was PBMCs. The receptors were gathered from a woman between 18 and 29 years old in good health and CMV-seronegative. CDR3s include the opening cysteine and the closing phenylalanine or tryptophan. The D gene is left open where the match is weak. Clone size is shown for a subset of rows, as once, few, many or a class of expanded clone.

D: .; size: .; J: TRBJ2-3; length: 15; V: TRBV7-9; CDR3: CASSPRQGGVHTQYF; DNA: TGTGCCAGCAGCCCCCGACAGGGAGGTGTACATACGCAGTATTTT
D: TRBD1; size: .; J: TRBJ2-7; length: 15; V: TRBV19; CDR3: CASSIPETGIYEQYF; DNA: TGTGCCAGTAGTATACCCGAGACAGGGATTTACGAGCAGTACTTC
D: TRBD1; size: once; J: TRBJ2-7; length: 13; V: TRBV7-2; CDR3: CASSWDRGYEQYF; DNA: TGTGCCAGCAGTTGGGACAGGGGTTACGAGCAGTACTTC
D: .; size: .; J: TRBJ2-7; length: 16; V: TRBV11-2; CDR3: CASSQTLLGQTYEQYF; DNA: TGTGCCAGCAGTCAAACTCTTTTAGGACAGACCTACGAGCAGTACTTC
D: .; size: .; J: TRBJ2-1; length: 13; V: TRBV27; CDR3: CASSVGTNNEQFF; DNA: TGTGCCAGCAGTGTCGGGACAAACAATGAGCAGTTCTTC
D: TRBD1; size: .; J: TRBJ2-5; length: 14; V: TRBV28; CDR3: CASSVRQGTETQYF; DNA: TGTGCCAGCAGTGTCCGACAGGGGACGGAGACCCAGTACTTC
D: .; size: .; J: TRBJ2-7; length: 10; V: TRBV11-2; CDR3: CASSGHEQYF; DNA: TGTGCCAGCAGCGGCCACGAGCAGTACTTC
D: TRBD2; size: .; J: TRBJ2-1; length: 14; V: TRBV6-4; CDR3: CASKSLAGGNEQFF; DNA: TGTGCCAGCAAGTCGCTAGCGGGAGGCAATGAGCAGTTCTTC
D: .; size: .; J: TRBJ2-1; length: 14; V: TRBV6-5; CDR3: CASSYYPRRTEQFF; DNA: TGTGCCAGCAGTTACTACCCGAGGAGAACTGAGCAGTTCTTC
D: TRBD2; size: once; J: TRBJ2-1; length: 17; V: TRBV11-3; CDR3: CASSLDVAGGDYNEQFF; DNA: TGTGCCAGCAGCTTAGATGTAGCGGGGGGTGACTACAATGAGCAGTTCTTC
D: TRBD1; size: .; J: TRBJ1-1; length: 13; V: TRBV23-1; CDR3: CAPPPGQISSAFF; DNA: TGCGCCCCTCCCCCGGGACAGATTTCTTCAGCTTTCTTT
D: .; size: .; J: TRBJ1-6; length: 11; V: TRBV4-1; CDR3: CASSQDGPLHF; DNA: TGCGCCAGCAGCCAAGACGGACCCCTCCACTTT
D: .; size: .; J: TRBJ2-3; length: 15; V: TRBV4-2; CDR3: CASSQAGEVADTQYF; DNA: TGTGCCAGCAGCCAAGCGGGGGAAGTCGCAGATACGCAGTATTTT
D: .; size: .; J: TRBJ2-7; length: 13; V: TRBV14; CDR3: CASSQDRLSSQYF; DNA: TGTGCCAGCAGCCAAGATCGCCTATCTTCCCAGTACTTC
D: TRBD1; size: .; J: TRBJ1-6; length: 18; V: TRBV11-2; CDR3: CASSFRDRDPTYNSPLHF; DNA: TGTGCCAGCAGCTTCCGGGACAGGGATCCTACCTATAATTCACCCCTCCACTTT
D: .; size: .; J: TRBJ1-1; length: 13; V: TRBV7-9; CDR3: CASSSEMNTEAFF; DNA: TGTGCCAGCAGCTCGGAGATGAACACTGAAGCTTTCTTT
D: TRBD1; size: .; J: TRBJ1-1; length: 15; V: TRBV5-1; CDR3: CASSLEPGQGTEAFF; DNA: TGCGCCAGCAGCTTGGAGCCGGGACAGGGGACTGAAGCTTTCTTT
D: .; size: .; J: TRBJ2-5; length: 13; V: TRBV7-3; CDR3: CASSLLTGETQYF; DNA: TGTGCCAGCAGCTTACTCACGGGAGAGACCCAGTACTTC
D: .; size: .; J: TRBJ2-3; length: 11; V: TRBV28; CDR3: CASGGADTQYF; DNA: TGTGCCAGCGGTGGAGCAGATACGCAGTATTTT
D: .; size: .; J: TRBJ1-2; length: 16; V: TRBV5-5; CDR3: CASSLETGEANYGYTF; DNA: TGTGCCAGCAGCTTGGAGACAGGCGAGGCTAACTATGGCTACACCTTC
D: .; size: once; J: TRBJ1-4; length: 15; V: TRBV9; CDR3: CASSVRAGIDEKLFF; DNA: TGTGCCAGCAGCGTACGGGCCGGGATTGATGAAAAACTGTTTTTT
D: .; size: .; J: TRBJ2-1; length: 16; V: TRBV11-2; CDR3: CASSARVGGSYNEQFF; DNA: TGTGCCAGCAGCGCAAGGGTAGGGGGCTCCTACAATGAGCAGTTCTTC
D: TRBD1; size: .; J: TRBJ2-3; length: 14; V: TRBV7-6; CDR3: CASSSDRGGKTQYF; DNA: TGTGCCAGCAGTTCAGACAGGGGTGGAAAGACGCAGTATTTT
D: TRBD2; size: .; J: TRBJ2-7; length: 16; V: TRBV28; CDR3: CASSSWGLAGDNEQYF; DNA: TGTGCCAGCAGTTCATGGGGCCTAGCGGGAGACAACGAGCAGTACTTC
D: .; size: .; J: TRBJ1-4; length: 14; V: TRBV18; CDR3: CASSPGATNEKLFF; DNA: TGTGCCAGCTCACCAGGAGCAACTAATGAAAAACTGTTTTTT
D: TRBD1; size: .; J: TRBJ2-1; length: 15; V: TRBV2; CDR3: CASSEGTGVYNEQFF; DNA: TGTGCCAGCAGTGAAGGGACAGGGGTGTACAATGAGCAGTTCTTC
D: TRBD1; size: .; J: TRBJ2-7; length: 13; V: TRBV2; CDR3: CASSGDSYYEQYF; DNA: TGTGCCAGCAGCGGGGACAGCTACTACGAGCAGTACTTC
D: .; size: .; J: TRBJ1-1; length: 15; V: TRBV7-9; CDR3: CASSLGQGPNTEAFF; DNA: TGTGCCAGCAGCTTGGGTCAGGGCCCGAACACTGAAGCTTTCTTT
D: TRBD1; size: .; J: TRBJ1-1; length: 16; V: TRBV5-4; CDR3: CASSLGQGGLYTEAFF; DNA: TGTGCCAGCAGCTTGGGACAGGGCGGGTTATACACTGAAGCTTTCTTT
D: .; size: .; J: TRBJ1-5; length: 14; V: TRBV18; CDR3: CASSPDSLVQPQHF; DNA: TGTGCCAGCTCCCCGGACAGCTTAGTTCAGCCCCAGCATTTT
D: TRBD1; size: .; J: TRBJ1-1; length: 12; V: TRBV19; CDR3: CASSFRTGEAFF; DNA: TGTGCCAGTAGTTTCCGGACAGGCGAAGCTTTCTTT
D: .; size: .; J: TRBJ2-2; length: 16; V: TRBV19; CDR3: CASSPWGGRNTGELFF; DNA: TGTGCCAGTAGTCCCTGGGGGGGCAGAAACACCGGGGAGCTGTTTTTT
D: .; size: .; J: TRBJ1-1; length: 14; V: TRBV4-1; CDR3: CASSQVGVSSEAFF; DNA: TGCGCCAGCAGCCAAGTTGGAGTTTCATCTGAAGCTTTCTTT
D: TRBD1; size: .; J: TRBJ2-7; length: 16; V: TRBV7-6; CDR3: CASSPGWDSWSYEQYF; DNA: TGTGCCAGCAGTCCGGGGTGGGACAGCTGGTCCTACGAGCAGTACTTC
D: .; size: .; J: TRBJ2-2; length: 15; V: TRBV11-1; CDR3: CASSLILKGTGELFF; DNA: TGTGCCAGCAGCTTAATTCTTAAGGGGACCGGGGAGCTGTTTTTT
D: .; size: .; J: TRBJ2-1; length: 13; V: TRBV14; CDR3: CASSQDWGVEQFF; DNA: TGTGCCAGCAGCCAAGATTGGGGCGTTGAGCAGTTCTTC
D: TRBD1; size: .; J: TRBJ1-1; length: 14; V: TRBV13; CDR3: CASSSAGGYTEAFF; DNA: TGTGCCAGCAGCTCGGCAGGGGGCTACACTGAAGCTTTCTTT
D: TRBD1; size: .; J: TRBJ1-2; length: 14; V: TRBV18; CDR3: CASSPPTGSYGYTF; DNA: TGTGCCAGCTCACCACCGACAGGGAGCTATGGCTACACCTTC
D: .; size: .; J: TRBJ1-3; length: 17; V: TRBV4-3; CDR3: CASSQDLEDSWRNTIYF; DNA: TGCGCCAGCAGCCAAGATCTAGAGGATAGCTGGAGAAACACCATATATTTT
D: TRBD1; size: .; J: TRBJ2-5; length: 13; V: TRBV7-9; CDR3: CASSSDRAETQYF; DNA: TGTGCCAGCAGCTCGGACAGGGCAGAGACCCAGTACTTC
D: .; size: .; J: TRBJ2-7; length: 12; V: TRBV10-2; CDR3: CASSEIRYEQYF; DNA: TGCGCCAGCAGTGAGATTCGCTACGAGCAGTACTTC
D: .; size: .; J: TRBJ2-3; length: 16; V: TRBV21-1; CDR3: CASSNSLAGYTDTQYF; DNA: TGTGCCAGCAGCAACTCACTAGCGGGATACACAGATACGCAGTATTTT
D: .; size: few; J: TRBJ1-3; length: 14; V: TRBV5-6; CDR3: CASSFGGAGNTIYF; DNA: TGTGCCAGCAGCTTCGGAGGTGCTGGAAACACCATATATTTT
D: TRBD2; size: .; J: TRBJ2-3; length: 17; V: TRBV2; CDR3: CASSEATLAGHTDTQYF; DNA: TGTGCCAGCAGTGAAGCGACTTTAGCGGGACACACAGATACGCAGTATTTT
D: .; size: .; J: TRBJ2-1; length: 13; V: TRBV15; CDR3: CATSPSKRHEQFF; DNA: TGTGCCACCAGCCCTTCTAAGCGCCATGAGCAGTTCTTC
D: .; size: once; J: TRBJ1-5; length: 14; V: TRBV7-9; CDR3: CASSYQGSNQPQHF; DNA: TGTGCCAGCAGCTACCAGGGTAGTAATCAGCCCCAGCATTTT
D: TRBD1; size: .; J: TRBJ1-2; length: 18; V: TRBV5-1; CDR3: CASSLAPGQGLGRRGYTF; DNA: TGCGCCAGCAGCTTGGCCCCGGGACAGGGATTGGGTCGGAGAGGCTACACCTTC
D: .; size: .; J: TRBJ1-1; length: 13; V: TRBV11-2; CDR3: CASSPGSGTEAFF; DNA: TGTGCCAGCAGCCCGGGGTCCGGGACTGAAGCTTTCTTT
D: .; size: .; J: TRBJ1-1; length: 16; V: TRBV5-6; CDR3: CASSLDFGSKNTEAFF; DNA: TGTGCCAGCAGCTTGGACTTCGGTTCGAAGAACACTGAAGCTTTCTTT
D: .; size: .; J: TRBJ1-5; length: 16; V: TRBV21-1; CDR3: CASSKASGQGNQPQHF; DNA: TGTGCCAGCAGCAAAGCCTCGGGACAGGGGAATCAGCCCCAGCATTTT
D: .; size: .; J: TRBJ1-5; length: 15; V: TRBV7-8; CDR3: CASTQGVLANQPQHF; DNA: TGTGCCAGCACCCAAGGGGTCCTTGCCAATCAGCCCCAGCATTTT
D: .; size: .; J: TRBJ1-2; length: 15; V: TRBV5-6; CDR3: CASSLEVVGSYGYTF; DNA: TGTGCCAGCAGCTTAGAGGTCGTTGGGAGTTATGGCTACACCTTC
D: .; size: .; J: TRBJ2-7; length: 14; V: TRBV2; CDR3: CAAKGGQPPYEQYF; DNA: TGTGCCGCAAAGGGGGGGCAACCTCCCTACGAGCAGTACTTC
D: TRBD2; size: .; J: TRBJ2-3; length: 19; V: TRBV4-1; CDR3: CASSQEISGGGRATDTQYF; DNA: TGCGCCAGCAGCCAAGAAATAAGCGGAGGCGGGAGGGCGACAGATACGCAGTATTTT
D: .; size: .; J: TRBJ1-3; length: 16; V: TRBV7-3; CDR3: CASSLGPPASGNTIYF; DNA: TGTGCCAGCAGCTTAGGGCCGCCGGCCTCTGGAAACACCATATATTTT
D: .; size: .; J: TRBJ2-3; length: 15; V: TRBV18; CDR3: CASSPKSGGTDTQYF; DNA: TGTGCCAGCTCACCCAAATCCGGGGGCACAGATACGCAGTATTTT
D: .; size: .; J: TRBJ2-7; length: 17; V: TRBV10-3; CDR3: CAISGMGLQGYSYEQYF; DNA: TGTGCCATCAGTGGGATGGGGTTACAGGGATACTCCTACGAGCAGTACTTC
D: .; size: .; J: TRBJ1-1; length: 14; V: TRBV6-4; CDR3: CASSDSSRGTEAFF; DNA: TGTGCCAGCAGTGACTCTAGCAGGGGCACTGAAGCTTTCTTT
D: .; size: .; J: TRBJ2-1; length: 15; V: TRBV9; CDR3: CASSPRGAIADEQFF; DNA: TGTGCCAGCAGCCCTCGCGGTGCAATTGCCGATGAGCAGTTCTTC
D: TRBD2; size: .; J: TRBJ2-1; length: 17; V: TRBV14; CDR3: CASHPTAGGTDYNEQFF; DNA: TGTGCCAGCCACCCCACCGCGGGGGGTACGGACTACAATGAGCAGTTCTTC